The rows below give T cell receptor beta chains drawn from one sample of a study of OX40 agonist ivuxolimab in advanced cancers. Produced via immunoSEQ multiplex PCR; TCRdb's table is partial and in-frame only. The sample includes some 50,000 clones, roughly nine tenths seen only once; the top ten take roughly 4.5%. Sequenced here: CD4+ or CD8+ T cells sorted from blood, sampled in a trial of the OX40 agonist ivuxolimab. The source is an adult with an advanced solid tumor such as melanoma, head and neck, liver or kidney cancer. Both conserved end residues are part of each CDR3. The D gene is left open where the match is weak. Clone size is given for some rows only: seen once, a few or many times, or a class if the clone is expanded.

V,J,size,D,DNA,CDR3
TRBV25-1,TRBJ1-2,.,.,TGTGTCGCCGAAGGCGGGTATGGCTACACCTTC,CVAEGGYGYTF
TRBV6-5,TRBJ1-2,.,.,TGTGCCAGCAGTTACGAGGGCAATGGCTACACCTTC,CASSYEGNGYTF
TRBV14,TRBJ2-7,.,.,TGTGCCAGCAGCCAAGACGGGCAGGGGTGGACATACGAGCAGTACTTC,CASSQDGQGWTYEQYF
TRBV4-1,TRBJ1-1,.,TRBD1,TGCGCCAGCAATTTTGGGACAGAGAACACTGAAGCTTTCTTT,CASNFGTENTEAFF
TRBV5-1,TRBJ2-3,.,TRBD2,TGCGCCAGCAGCTCGTGGCGGGGGAGCACAGATACGCAGTATTTT,CASSSWRGSTDTQYF
TRBV6-6,TRBJ1-4,once,TRBD1,TGTGCCAGCCGGATTGGGACAGGGGGCTGGGATGAAAAACTGTTTTTT,CASRIGTGGWDEKLFF
TRBV13,TRBJ2-7,.,.,TGTGCCAGCAGCTTTTATCCCAGGACCGCCCTAGCCCACGAGCAGTACTTC,CASSFYPRTALAHEQYF
TRBV11-2,TRBJ2-5,.,.,TGTGCCAGCAGCTTAGAGGTCGGGGCTGAAGAGACCCAGTACTTC,CASSLEVGAEETQYF
TRBV7-8,TRBJ2-3,.,TRBD2,TGTGCCAGCAGCTCTTTGGGACTAGCGGAGCGCACAGATACGCAGTATTTT,CASSSLGLAERTDTQYF
TRBV21-1,TRBJ1-2,.,.,TGTGCCAGCAGCAAAGAAAAGATAACTAAGGGACAGAACTATGGCTACACCTTC,CASSKEKITKGQNYGYTF
TRBV6-5,TRBJ1-3,.,.,TGTGCCAGCAGTTGGGACGTCTCTGGAAACACCATATATTTT,CASSWDVSGNTIYF
TRBV9,TRBJ2-3,.,.,TGTGCCAGCAGCGAGCTAGCTATTTCGATCACAGATACGCAGTATTTT,CASSELAISITDTQYF
TRBV2,TRBJ2-4,.,.,TGTGCCAGCAGTTCGACAGAACTAGCCAAAAACATTCAGTACTTC,CASSSTELAKNIQYF
TRBV21-1,TRBJ2-1,.,.,TGTGCCAGCAGCAAAGAGGACCTACAAGGGGCAAATGAGCAGTTCTTC,CASSKEDLQGANEQFF
TRBV30,TRBJ2-1,few,.,TGTGCCTGGAGTCTCAGGGATGAGCAGTTCTTC,CAWSLRDEQFF